Following are 32 T cell receptor beta chains from one sample sequenced in a study of blood T cell repertoires in COVID-19. The table came from immunoSEQ multiplex PCR; TCRdb's copy has only in-frame clones and leaves some out. The data hold about 320,000 clones, with roughly 88% observed a single time. Source material: peripheral blood. Every receptor here comes from a woman aged 45-65 years with acute or convalescent COVID-19.

The sample holds a few counts of this clone. The gene calls are TRBV7-3 and TRBJ2-2; tentatively, D is TRBD2 (7 bases). The CDR3 has 18 amino acids. Trimming cost V 5 bases and J 6 bases, with 25 bases left between them. The germline V gene has CDR1 SGHTA and CDR2 FQGTGA. CDR3 in amino acids: CASSARSGGQPHSGELFF. The CDR3 nucleotides read TGTGCCAGCAGCGCCCGATCGGGGGGACAACCTCACTCCGGGGAGCTGTTTTTT.

The chain is built from TRBV5-1 and TRBJ1-1, with TRBD1 as a possible D gene (5 bases). Germline lookup yields CDR1 SGHRS and CDR2 YFSETQ. The CDR3 is 15 amino acids. V was cut by 0 bases and J by 1 base, with 10 bases left in between. In DNA, the CDR3 is TGCGCCAGCAGCTTGGGGACACGATGGAACACTGAAGCTTTCTTT. Translation gives CASSLGTRWNTEAFF.

This clone occurred a few times. The V and J genes are TRBV19 and TRBJ2-3; 7 positions match TRBD1. J gave up 0 bases and V 5 bases, and 11 bases lay outside the gene matches. CDR3 length equals 17 residues. Germline loops: CDR1 LNHDA, CDR2 SQIVND (reference sequence). The DNA of the CDR3 is TGTGCCAGTAGTGTCGGGACAGTCACACTTAGCACAGATACGCAGTATTTT. As protein: CASSVGTVTLSTDTQYF. The full variable domain, completed using reference TRBV19 and TRBJ2-3, is DGGITQSPKYLFRKEGQNVTLSCEQNLNHDAMYWYRQDPGQGLRLIYYSQIVNDFQKGDIAEGYSVSREKKESFPLTVTSAQKNPTAFYLCASSVGTVTLSTDTQYFGPGTRLTVL.

CDR3 sequence reads: CASSQGEKLFF. In nucleotides, the CDR3 is TGTGCCAGCAGCCAGGGAGAAAAACTGTTTTTT. This rearrangement joins TRBV27 to TRBJ1-4; possibly TRBD1 for D (5 bases). Germline lookup yields CDR1 MNHEY and CDR2 SMNVEV (reference sequence). CDR3 length: 11 residues. V lost 6 bases, J lost 8 bases, and 7 bases lay in between. Complete variable domain (other parts from reference TRBV27 and TRBJ1-4): EAQVTQNPRYLITVTGKKLTVTCSQNMNHEYMSWYRQDPGLGLRQIYYSMNVEVTDKGDVPEGYKVSRKEKRNFPLILESPSPNQTSLYFCASSQGEKLFFGSGTQLSVL.

The chain carries TRBV5-5 and TRBJ1-1; 7 nucleotides line up with TRBD1. The germline gives CDR1 SGHKS, CDR2 YYEKEE (reference sequence). The junction had 8 bases not matched to a gene; V was cut back by 1 base and J by 8 bases. The CDR3 has 14 residues. The CDR3 loop is CASSLYRPGQEAFF. The CDR3 region has the DNA TGTGCCAGCAGCTTGTACCGGCCGGGACAGGAAGCTTTCTTT.

The table lists this clone with a few counts. V and J are TRBV7-9 and TRBJ2-5; no reliable D call. The V and J ends lost 1 base and 5 bases respectively, with 8 bases between them. The germline V gene has CDR1 SEHNR and CDR2 FQNEAQ (reference sequence). The CDR3 has 13 amino acids. CDR3 amino acids: CASSLVGRETQYF. In DNA, the CDR3 is TGTGCCAGCAGCTTAGTTGGTCGGGAGACCCAGTACTTC.

The CDR3 sequence is CASSQVSGSLTAFF. CDR3 coding DNA: TGCGCCAGCAGCCAAGTCAGCGGGTCCCTCACCGCTTTCTTT. The chain combines TRBV4-3 with TRBJ1-1; D is ambiguous. Germline V gene sequence: CDR1 LGHNA, CDR2 YSLEER. V lost 1 base, J lost 11 bases, and 17 bases lay in between. The CDR3 contains 14 residues.

The chain links TRBV5-6 to TRBJ2-3; the match to TRBD2 covers 7 bases. The CDR3 totals 17 residues. Per the germline V gene, CDR1 is SGHDT and CDR2 is YYEEEE. The V segment lost 4 bases and the J segment 0 bases; nucleotides outside the gene matches: 11. CDR3 amino acids: CASSPPRGSGSTDTQYF. The CDR3 DNA reads as TGTGCCAGCAGCCCCCCGCGAGGTAGCGGGAGCACAGATACGCAGTATTTT.

The chain is built from TRBV7-9 and TRBJ2-3; TRBD2 agrees at 13 bases. V gave up 4 bases and J gave up 3 bases; unmatched junction bases: 4. CDR1 and CDR2 from the germline V gene are SEHNR and FQNEAQ (reference sequence). CDR3 length: 16 residues. CDR3 DNA sequence: TGTGCCAGCAGCTCCAGGACTAGCGGGAGAACAGATACGCAGTATTTT. It codes for CASSSRTSGRTDTQYF.

This sequence joins TRBV27 and TRBJ1-4, with D possibly TRBD1 on 6 matching bases. The CDR3 contains 13 residues. Germline CDR1 reads MNHEY; CDR2 reads SMNVEV (reference sequence). V shed 10 bases and J shed 4 bases, with 13 bases lying between them. CDR3 DNA sequence: TGTGCCACCGTAGACAGGATTAATGAAAAACTGTTTTTT. The encoded protein is CATVDRINEKLFF.

The rearrangement links TRBV7-3 to TRBJ1-4, with a weak D call TRBD1 (6 bases). V was cut by 5 bases and J by 7 bases, with 14 bases left in between. The CDR3 length is 14 residues. Germline values: CDR1 SGHTA, CDR2 FQGTGA. This CDR3 reads CASSPDRLGEKLFF. In DNA form, the CDR3 reads TGTGCCAGCAGCCCCGACAGGCTTGGTGAAAAACTGTTTTTT.

J is TRBJ2-5 and V is TRBV25-1; a possible D gene is TRBD2 (6 bases). CDR1 is MGHDK and CDR2 is SYGVNS in the germline V gene. V shed 3 bases and J shed 5 bases, with 16 bases lying between them. This CDR3 is built from 15 residues. CDR3 amino acids: CASSEEGRDFETQYF. The CDR3 DNA reads TGTGCCAGCAGTGAGGAGGGCAGGGATTTTGAGACCCAGTACTTC. The complete variable domain, with remaining parts taken from reference TRBV25-1 and TRBJ2-5, reads EADIYQTPRYLVIGTGKKITLECSQTMGHDKMYWYQQDPGMELHLIHYSYGVNSTEKGDLSSESTVSRIRTEHFPLTLESARPSHTSQYLCASSEEGRDFETQYFGPGTRLLVL.

This sequence joins TRBV11-3 and TRBJ2-7, with 11 bases aligning to TRBD1. The germline V gene encodes CDR1 SGHNT and CDR2 YENEEA. Losses at the gene ends were 1 base for V and 1 base for J; bases not matched to a gene: 0. The CDR3 has 15 amino acids. The DNA for the CDR3 is TGTGCCAGCAGCTTAGGGGACAGGGGGTCCTACGAGCAGTACTTC. Its protein is CASSLGDRGSYEQYF.

The gene calls are TRBV9 and TRBJ2-7; D may be TRBD1 (7 bases). The CDR3 covers 15 residues. The ends were cut back, 4 bases at V and 5 bases at J, with 19 bases in the middle. Germline-derived CDR1 and CDR2 are SGDLS and YYNGEE. CDR3 sequence (DNA): TGTGCCAGCAGCCAAAGGCGCAGGGGGAGGAACGAGCAGTACTTC. Amino acid sequence: CASSQRRRGRNEQYF.

V is TRBV11-2 and J is TRBJ2-1; 7 bases fit TRBD2. Germline-derived CDR1 and CDR2 are SGHAT and FQNNGV. V was clipped by 0 bases and J by 0 bases; unmatched bases: 8. The CDR3 sequence is 18 residues long. The CDR3 DNA is TGTGCCAGCAGCTTAGAAACAGCGGGGCTGAGCTCCTACAATGAGCAGTTCTTC. This sequence encodes CASSLETAGLSSYNEQFF.

The chain carries TRBV29-1 and TRBJ1-2, with D maybe TRBD1 (5 bases). V lost 6 bases to trimming and J lost 4 bases, with 12 bases between them. This CDR3 is built from 12 residues. Per germline, CDR1 SQVTM and CDR2 ANQGSEA. As DNA, the CDR3 is TGCAGCGTCCAGGGAGGTAGCTATGGCTACACCTTC. The encoded protein is CSVQGGSYGYTF.

For the CDR3, the DNA is TGCGCCAGCAGCTTGGGACATCGTTCCCTTAATTCACCCCTCCACTTT. Translation: CASSLGHRSLNSPLHF. The rearrangement uses TRBV5-1 and TRBJ1-6, with D unresolved. The length of the CDR3 is 16 residues. The ends were cut back, 0 bases at V and 6 bases at J, with 13 bases in the middle. The germline V gene encodes CDR1 SGHRS and CDR2 YFSETQ.

The V gene is TRBV9, the J gene TRBJ2-5; D call uncertain. This CDR3 comprises 15 residues. Germline V lookup: CDR1 SGDLS, CDR2 YYNGEE. Trimming stripped 0 bases from V and 4 bases from J, with 13 bases between. CDR3 sequence (DNA): TGTGCCAGCAGCGTAGGGTTGGGCCACCTAGAGACCCAGTACTTC. This sequence encodes CASSVGLGHLETQYF.

J is TRBJ1-3 and V is TRBV9; D call uncertain. The CDR3 is made up of 16 amino acids. V lost 4 bases to trimming and J lost 3 bases, with 17 bases between them. CDR1 is SGDLS and CDR2 is YYNGEE in the germline V gene. The CDR3, as DNA: TGTGCCAGCAGCCTAGGAGAGTCCCCGGTTGGAAACACCATATATTTT. Translation: CASSLGESPVGNTIYF.

This chain connects TRBV19 to TRBJ1-1, with a weak D call TRBD1 (6 bases). CDR3 length equals 17 residues. CDR1 LNHDA and CDR2 SQIVND come from the germline V gene (reference sequence). The germline V and J ends were trimmed by 2 bases and 2 bases, with 18 bases remaining between them. The CDR3 nucleotides read TGTGCCAGTAGTATATCAGGGGACAAAACGATTAACACTGAAGCTTTCTTT. It codes for CASSISGDKTINTEAFF.

The genes are TRBV4-3 and TRBJ1-1; D remains ambiguous. The germline V gene has CDR1 LGHNA and CDR2 YSLEER. Trimming removed 1 base at V and 1 base at J, with 7 bases between. CDR3 length: 14 amino acids. The CDR3 protein is CASSQVMANTEAFF. CDR3 DNA sequence: TGCGCCAGCAGCCAAGTCATGGCGAACACTGAAGCTTTCTTT.

V and J are TRBV7-2 and TRBJ2-1; 9 positions agree with TRBD2. Trimming at V came to 3 bases and at J to 5 bases, leaving 2 bases not matched to a gene. This CDR3 has 14 residues. The germline CDR1 and CDR2 sequences are SGHTA and FQGNSA. The CDR3 region has the DNA TGTGCCAGCAGCTTCAGACTAGCGGACAATGAGCAGTTCTTC. It codes for CASSFRLADNEQFF.

The chain carries TRBV27 and TRBJ2-7; D ambiguous. The CDR3 contains 14 residues. The germline V gene encodes CDR1 MNHEY and CDR2 SMNVEV (reference sequence). Trimming took off 2 bases at V and 0 bases at J, with 8 bases between the two ends. The CDR3 DNA sequence: TGTGCCAGCAGTTTAAACGCAGGCTCCTACGAGCAGTACTTC. This gives the protein CASSLNAGSYEQYF.

This clone occurred a few times. The genes are TRBV9 and TRBJ1-6; a possible D gene is TRBD1 (6 bases). Germline loops: CDR1 SGDLS, CDR2 YYNGEE. This CDR3 has 14 amino acids. V was shortened by 2 bases and J by 7 bases, with 10 bases between the two germline ends. CDR3 nucleotides: TGTGCCAGCAGCGTGACAGGCGGAAATTCACCCCTCCACTTT. Amino acid sequence: CASSVTGGNSPLHF.

The chain couples TRBV5-4 to TRBJ2-1; D is ambiguous. Trimming shortened V by 0 bases and J by 5 bases, and 6 bases separated the two germline ends. This CDR3 has 13 amino acids. Germline lookup yields CDR1 SGHNT and CDR2 YYREEE (reference sequence). CDR3 protein: CASSLVQDNEQFF. In DNA, the CDR3 is TGTGCCAGCAGCTTGGTTCAGGACAATGAGCAGTTCTTC.

This sequence joins TRBV20-1 and TRBJ2-7; TRBD2 might be the D (6 bases). Germline lookup yields CDR1 DFQATT and CDR2 SNEGSKA (reference sequence). CDR3 length: 11 residues. Trimming left V 5 bases short and J 6 bases short, with 11 bases between. The CDR3 coding sequence is TGCAGTGCTCAACGGGAGTTCGAGCAGTACTTC. Translation: CSAQREFEQYF.

V is TRBV4-3 and J is TRBJ1-3, with a tentative D call TRBD1 (5 bases). The CDR3 runs 17 residues. CDR1 and CDR2 from the germline V gene are LGHNA and YSLEER. Trimming cost V 1 base and J 2 bases, with 15 bases left between them. CDR3 in DNA: TGCGCCAGCAGCCAAGTCGCCAGGGTGGCTGCTGGAAACACCATATATTTT. It specifies CASSQVARVAAGNTIYF.

The V gene is TRBV3-1 (or the pseudogene TRBV3-2), the J gene TRBJ2-5; 11 nucleotides agree with TRBD2. Germline V gives CDR1 LGHDT, CDR2 YNNKEL (reference sequence). With 2 bases clipped from V and 11 bases from J, the junction kept 4 bases outside the gene matches. The CDR3 is made up of 13 amino acids. The CDR3 sequence: CASSQTSGSVQYF. CDR3 nucleotide sequence: TGTGCCAGCAGCCAAACTAGCGGGAGTGTGCAGTACTTC.

This clone was counted a single time. The J gene is TRBJ2-5, the V gene TRBV10-3; D might be TRBD2 (6 bases). There are 16 residues in the CDR3. Germline lookup yields CDR1 ENHRY and CDR2 SYGVKD. V was pared by 1 base and J by 5 bases, with 17 bases between. CDR3 residues: CAISEYPAGVGETQYF. The DNA for the CDR3 is TGTGCCATCAGTGAGTACCCAGCGGGTGTAGGGGAGACCCAGTACTTC.

V is TRBV5-4 and J is TRBJ1-5; 7 positions match TRBD1. CDR3 length: 14 amino acids. Germline V CDR1 and CDR2: SGHNT, YYREEE (reference sequence). Germline trimming cut 0 bases from V and 9 bases from J; bases unmatched to any gene: 6. Here the CDR3 reads CASSLDGAGGPQHF. CDR3 bases: TGTGCCAGCAGCTTGGACGGTGCAGGGGGGCCCCAGCATTTT.

CDR3 sequence: CATSDAGQTGNEQFF. The DNA for the CDR3 is TGTGCCACCAGTGATGCGGGACAGACCGGGAATGAGCAGTTCTTC. J is TRBJ2-1 and V is TRBV24-1, with D perhaps TRBD1 (7 bases). The CDR3 has 15 amino acids. Trimming cost V 3 bases and J 7 bases, with 15 bases left between them. Germline V gene data show CDR1 as KGHDR and CDR2 as SFDVKD.

Concerning this clone: Other DNA variants within this sample encode the same CDR3. The rearrangement links TRBV28 to TRBJ2-5; tentative D call: TRBD1 (6 bases). Germline loops: CDR1 MDHEN, CDR2 SYDVKM. The CDR3 loop spans 12 amino acids. The ends were cut back, 6 bases at V and 2 bases at J, with 7 bases in the middle. As DNA, the CDR3 is TGTGCCAGCAGGACAGGTCAAGAGACCCAGTACTTC. It yields the protein CASRTGQETQYF.